This T cell receptor (beta chain) is drawn from a study of response to subunit inactivated influenza vaccine. The CDR3 is 12 residues long. Germline-derived CDR1 and CDR2 are SEHNR and FQNEAQ (reference sequence). Trimming shortened V by 1 base and J by 12 bases, and 10 bases separated the two germline ends. Using its own MiXCR run on the RT-PCR reads, TCRdb lists one record per CDR3 protein. The sample yields hundreds of thousands of distinct CDR3 sequences, about 25% seen once. Points on this clonotype: Its antigen remains unidentified.

The study's findings and limits: Each seasonal influenza vaccination, the authors suggested, recruits few new T cells.

The receptor was derived from a middle-aged man who received an inactivated influenza vaccine. The sample consisted of CD4+ T cells sorted from PBMCs, taken roughly 5 days after vaccination. This chain links TRBV7-9 with TRBJ2-1; D is uncertain. CDR3: CASSLVKEAQFF. The DNA for the CDR3 is TGTGCCAGCAGCTTAGTGAAGGAAGCGCAGTTCTTC.